Sequencing of this T cell receptor beta chain was carried out in a study of T cells after yellow fever vaccination. Trimming left V 5 bases short and J 1 base short, with 17 bases between. This CDR3 is 15 amino acids long. Germline values: CDR1 SQVTM, CDR2 ANQGSEA. This clonotype showed up just a few times. TCRdb re-analysed the 5' RACE reads in MiXCR, keeping a single row per CDR3 protein. The sample carries some 170,000 distinct CDR3 sequences, approximately 10% recorded once. This chain uses TRBV29-1 with TRBJ1-1; D possibly corresponds to TRBD1 (6 bases). This receptor was taken from a man between 18 and 29 years old who received the YFV17D yellow fever vaccine. Sequenced here: CD8+ T cells sorted from PBMCs, sampled 45 days after the yellow fever booster vaccination. As DNA, the CDR3 is TGCAGCGTTCCTGAAGGGGGGGCAAAGAACACTGAAGCTTTCTTT. Its protein is CSVPEGGAKNTEAFF.